In this sample, the clone carrying this TCR beta chain turned up a few times. The CDR3 is 16 amino acids. Germline V gene data show CDR1 as DFQATT and CDR2 as SNEGSKA (reference sequence). V dropped 0 bases and J dropped 4 bases, with 16 bases sitting between them. The data derive from a study of T cells in Graves' hyperthyroidism and ophthalmopathy. Disease lasting under 3 months, a NOSPECS grade of at least 4, and a Clinical Activity Score of at least 3 were features of the ophthalmopathy patients. The study based diagnoses on clinical symptoms, serum thyroxine and TRAb, thyroid ultrasound and orbital computed tomography. Regions amplified from RNA transcripts were the TCR beta CDR3 regions. The HTBI set primed first-round TCR CDR3 RT-PCR. Each CDR3 protein gets one entry after TCRdb re-called the multiplex PCR reads with MiXCR. The table records 250,000 to 300,000 distinct CDR3 sequences, over 15% of them present only once.

The sample consisted of blood. The chain combines TRBV20-1 with TRBJ1-3; D unresolved. This TCR derives from a woman aged 60 to 75 with Graves' ophthalmopathy. Here the CDR3 reads CSARDRLRAWGNTIYF. The CDR3 DNA reads TGCAGTGCTAGAGATCGGTTAAGGGCCTGGGGAAACACCATATATTTT.